This T cell receptor beta chain was recovered during a study of T cells in Graves' hyperthyroidism and ophthalmopathy. The V segment lost 4 bases and the J segment 7 bases; nucleotides outside the gene matches: 10. Germline CDR1 and CDR2: PRHDT and FYEKMQ (reference sequence). CDR3 length: 14 amino acids. Amplification of TCR beta CDR3 regions was performed using RNA transcripts as template. The TCR CDR3 first-round RT-PCR relied on the HTBI primer set. MiXCR, run by TCRdb on the multiplex PCR reads, gives a single entry per CDR3 protein. The sample shows approximately 600,000 distinct CDR3 sequences, 15% to 20% of them seen only once. Newly diagnosed hyperthyroidism patients aged 18 to 65 years had disease lasting under 2 months. Diagnostic assessment was based on clinical symptoms, serum thyroxine and TRAb, thyroid ultrasound and orbital computed tomography. PBMCs were obtained from about 10 ml fresh peripheral blood.

The sequence was collected from a woman aged 25 to 39 with Graves' hyperthyroidism. Sequencing used blood. This rearrangement joins TRBV13 to TRBJ2-7; 7 nucleotides match TRBD2. This CDR3 is CASSSTAGVSEQYF. In DNA form, the CDR3 reads TGTGCCAGCAGCTCCACGGCGGGAGTAAGTGAGCAGTACTTC. The full variable domain, in which reference TRBV13 and TRBJ2-7 provide the parts outside the CDR3, is AAGVIQSPRHLIKEKRETATLKCYPIPRHDTVYWYQQGPGQDPQFLISFYEKMQSDKGSIPDRFSAQQFSDYHSELNMSSLELGDSALYFCASSSTAGVSEQYFGPGTRLTVT.